The 30 T cell receptor beta chains below come from one sample, sequenced in a study of cytomegalovirus exposure and HLA in healthy donors. The data were produced by immunoSEQ multiplex PCR, yet TCRdb's version contains in-frame clones alone and is incomplete. The table lists around 70,000 clones, 94% of them singletons. Sequencing input: PBMCs. Source of these receptors: a man between 18 and 35 years old in good health and CMV-seropositive.

The rearrangement links TRBV7-9 to TRBJ1-1, with D possibly matching TRBD1 (5 bases). In germline, CDR1 is SEHNR, CDR2 FQNEAQ (reference sequence). The V gene lost 7 bases and the J gene lost 7 bases, with 13 bases spanning the gap. This CDR3 is built from 12 residues. CDR3 nucleotides: TGTGCCAGCACCGCCTCCAGGGATGAAGCTTTCTTT. Protein sequence: CASTASRDEAFF.

This clone was picked up one time. The chain uses TRBV7-9 and TRBJ2-7; D perhaps matches TRBD1 (6 bases). V lost 5 bases and J lost 2, with 16 bases in between. The CDR3 extends over 15 amino acids. The germline V gene has CDR1 SEHNR and CDR2 FQNEAQ (reference sequence). The CDR3 sequence: CASSPTGTPTYEQYF. The CDR3, as DNA: TGTGCCAGCAGCCCGACCGGGACACCGACCTACGAGCAGTACTTC.

The V and J genes are TRBV7-3 and TRBJ1-1; D might be TRBD1 (6 bases). V gave up 2 bases and J gave up 2 bases, with 12 bases separating them. CDR1 is SGHTA and CDR2 is FQGTGA in the germline V gene. The CDR3 is 15 amino acids. The CDR3 DNA follows: TGTGCCAGCAGCTTAGACGCAGGGGCAAACACTGAAGCTTTCTTT. Protein: CASSLDAGANTEAFF.

This clone was seen just once. The V and J genes are TRBV6-1 and TRBJ2-2; TRBD1 matches at 7 bases. After removal of 6 bases from V and 0 bases from J, the junction contained 4 bases not matched to a gene. This CDR3 is built from 15 residues. Germline-derived CDR1 and CDR2 are MNHNS and SASEGT. The CDR3 DNA reads TGTGCCAGCAGGCCCGGGACAGCGAACACCGGGGAGCTGTTTTTT. Protein: CASRPGTANTGELFF.

The chain uses TRBV5-4 and TRBJ2-7; 8 bases agree with TRBD1. With V trimmed by 4 bases and J by 2 bases, 5 bases remained unmatched. The germline gives CDR1 SGHNT, CDR2 YYREEE (reference sequence). This CDR3 spans 14 amino acids. The CDR3 reads CASSPRTGPYEQYF. The CDR3, as DNA: TGTGCCAGCAGCCCGCGGACAGGGCCCTACGAGCAGTACTTC.

J is TRBJ2-3 and V is TRBV27, with D maybe TRBD1 (6 bases). V was trimmed by 10 bases and J by 1 base, leaving 18 bases between them. The CDR3 length is 15 residues. Germline V CDR1 and CDR2: MNHEY, SMNVEV (reference sequence). The CDR3: CATQTGSIGTDTQYF. In DNA, the CDR3 is TGTGCCACCCAGACAGGCTCGATAGGCACAGATACGCAGTATTTT.

The CDR3 coding sequence is TGTGCCAGCAGCTTCTGGGGGGCTGGGGCCAACGTCCTGACTTTC. As protein: CASSFWGAGANVLTF. The chain is built from TRBV5-5 and TRBJ2-6; a weak D match, TRBD2 (6 bases). Trimming pared 2 bases from V and 2 bases from J, leaving 8 bases between. The CDR3 covers 15 residues. The V gene's germline CDR1 is SGHKS and CDR2 YYEKEE (reference sequence).

The gene calls are TRBV18 and TRBJ2-2; perhaps TRBD1 as D (6 bases). The CDR3 is 15 amino acids. Looked up from germline, CDR1 is KGHSH and CDR2 is LQKENI. Trimming cost V 6 bases and J 2 bases, with 13 bases left between them. In DNA, the CDR3 is TGTGCCAGCTCGTCATACAGGGATAACACCGGGGAGCTGTTTTTT. Residues: CASSSYRDNTGELFF.

This clone is a singleton in its sample. The gene calls are TRBV10-3 and TRBJ2-5; 8 bases fit TRBD2. CDR1 is ENHRY, CDR2 SYGVKD, per germline. The CDR3 contains 13 residues. The J segment lost 5 bases and the V segment lost 11 bases, leaving 10 bases of the junction unmatched. The CDR3, as DNA: TGTGCCGTCGCGGGGGGCCCGGGGGAGACCCAGTACTTC. This translates into CAVAGGPGETQYF.

V is TRBV6-1 and J is TRBJ2-2; 9 nucleotides match TRBD2. The CDR3 is 17 amino acids. CDR1 is MNHNS, CDR2 SASEGT, per germline. Trimming at V came to 2 bases and at J to 2 bases, leaving 6 bases not matched to a gene. The CDR3 is CASSEIGLASNTGELFF. The CDR3 DNA follows: TGTGCCAGCAGTGAAATAGGACTAGCGAGTAACACCGGGGAGCTGTTTTTT.

The chain recombines TRBV5-1 with TRBJ2-5, with D perhaps matching TRBD1 (6 bases). The CDR3 spans 14 residues. V lost 1 base and J lost 5, with 12 bases in between. Germline-derived CDR1 and CDR2 are SGHRS and YFSETQ. As DNA, the CDR3 is TGCGCCAGCAGCTTGTACAGGGATGGGGAGACCCAGTACTTC. It codes for CASSLYRDGETQYF.

The J gene is TRBJ2-7, the V gene TRBV28; 9 bases align to TRBD1. The germline V gene has CDR1 MDHEN and CDR2 SYDVKM. V lost 5 bases, J lost 6 bases, and 5 bases stayed unmatched. The CDR3 is 13 residues long. DNA for the CDR3: TGTGCCAGCAGTCTGGGACAGGGCGGCGAGCAGTACTTC. This translates into CASSLGQGGEQYF.

J is TRBJ2-2 and V is TRBV11-2, with D perhaps matching TRBD1 (6 bases). This CDR3 has 15 amino acids. Trimming stripped 3 bases from V and 0 bases from J, with 8 bases between. CDR1 and CDR2 (germline): SGHAT, FQNNGV. CDR3 protein: CASSLGAPNTGELFF. DNA for the CDR3: TGTGCCAGCAGCTTGGGGGCACCGAACACCGGGGAGCTGTTTTTT.

This clone was found once. This chain uses TRBV7-8 with TRBJ1-2; 11 bases fit TRBD1. CDR1 and CDR2 (germline): SGHVS, FQNEAQ. The CDR3 contains 14 residues. V shed 5 bases, J shed 8 bases, and the junction held 7 bases outside the gene matches. CDR3 in DNA: TGTGCCAGCAGCGGACGGACAGGGGGCGTAGGCTACACCTTC. It codes for CASSGRTGGVGYTF.

The CDR3, as DNA: TGTGCCAGCAGCTTAGGGGGACAGCACTATGGCTACACCTTC. Translating gives CASSLGGQHYGYTF. The V and J genes are TRBV7-9 and TRBJ1-2, with TRBD1 identical over 7 bases. Germline V lookup: CDR1 SEHNR, CDR2 FQNEAQ (reference sequence). The CDR3 is 14 residues long. V dropped 1 base and J dropped 3; count of bases not matched to a gene: 2.

This rearrangement joins TRBV2 to TRBJ2-3; weak D call: TRBD2 (5 bases). The CDR3 loop spans 17 amino acids. CDR1 is SNHLY and CDR2 is FYNNEI in the germline V gene. Trimming pared 2 bases from V and 0 bases from J, leaving 15 bases between. The CDR3 nucleotides read TGTGCCAGCAGTGAAAAACGGGAATTAACTAGCACAGATACGCAGTATTTT. As protein: CASSEKRELTSTDTQYF.

J is TRBJ2-1 and V is TRBV10-3; 8 bases match TRBD1. Trimming took 7 bases from V and 6 from J; bases not matched to a gene: 8. CDR3 length: 14 amino acids. CDR1 is ENHRY, CDR2 SYGVKD, per germline. CDR3 amino acids: CAITPDRETNEQFF. Here the CDR3 DNA reads TGTGCCATCACTCCGGACAGGGAAACCAATGAGCAGTTCTTC.

This rearrangement joins TRBV28 to TRBJ2-7; maybe TRBD2 (5 bases). From germline, CDR1 is MDHEN and CDR2 SYDVKM. The CDR3 loop spans 15 amino acids. The V end was cut by 4 bases, the J end by 0 bases, with 13 bases between. CDR3 amino acids: CASSYAGRSSYEQYF. CDR3 coding DNA: TGTGCCAGCAGTTACGCGGGCCGGAGCTCCTACGAGCAGTACTTC.

The rearrangement links TRBV4-2 to TRBJ2-7; D is perhaps TRBD1 (6 bases). Germline-derived CDR1 and CDR2 are LGHNA and YNFKEQ. This CDR3 is built from 15 residues. Deletions cut 1 base from V and 1 base from J, with 11 bases between. The CDR3 sequence is CASSQGSGESYEQYF. CDR3 coding DNA: TGTGCCAGCAGCCAAGGCTCAGGGGAGTCCTACGAGCAGTACTTC.

In this sample, this clone turned up once. The chain recombines TRBV2 with TRBJ2-1; 9 bases align to TRBD2. J gave up 4 bases and V 4 bases, and 8 bases lay outside the gene matches. The germline CDR1 and CDR2 sequences are SNHLY and FYNNEI. This CDR3 contains 16 residues. The CDR3: CASSVGAGGNYNEQFF. CDR3 DNA sequence: TGTGCCAGCAGTGTGGGGGCGGGAGGGAATTACAATGAGCAGTTCTTC.

The chain carries TRBV6-5 and TRBJ1-4; TRBD1 matches at 10 bases. The CDR3 is 13 residues long. With V trimmed by 6 bases and J by 7 bases, 2 bases remained unmatched. Germline V gives CDR1 MNHEY, CDR2 SVGAGI. The CDR3 DNA follows: TGTGCCAGCAGCCGGACAGGGGGTGAAAAACTGTTTTTT. Its protein is CASSRTGGEKLFF.

The chain combines TRBV18 with TRBJ1-4; no firm D call. The CDR3 spans 15 residues. V lost 5 bases and J 1 base, leaving 11 bases between the germline ends. CDR1 and CDR2 (germline): KGHSH, LQKENI. For the CDR3, the DNA is TGTGCCAGCTCAAGTCGTCGAGGAACTAATGAAAAACTGTTTTTT. It yields the protein CASSSRRGTNEKLFF. Combining the CDR3 with reference TRBV18 and TRBJ1-4 gives the whole variable domain NAGVMQNPRHLVRRRGQEARLRCSPMKGHSHVYWYRQLPEEGLKFMVYLQKENIIDESGMPKERFSAEFPKEGPSILRIQQVVRGDSAAYFCASSSRRGTNEKLFFGSGTQLSVL.

The chain is built from TRBV15 and TRBJ2-7; weak D call: TRBD1 (6 bases). V lost 0 bases to trimming and J lost 3 bases, with 15 bases between them. The CDR3 has 16 amino acids. Germline CDR1 and CDR2: LNHNV and YYDKDF (reference sequence). CDR3 nucleotides: TGTGCCACCAGCAGAGATCTCGCAGGGGCGGGCTACGAGCAGTACTTC. Its translation: CATSRDLAGAGYEQYF.

The chain recombines TRBV28 with TRBJ1-1, with 7 nucleotides matching TRBD1. Germline assignment: CDR1 MDHEN and CDR2 SYDVKM. There are 14 residues in the CDR3. With 3 bases clipped from V and 11 bases from J, the junction kept 12 bases outside the gene matches. The chain's CDR3 is CASSFRRQGIYAFF. In nucleotides, the CDR3 is TGTGCCAGCAGTTTCCGGCGACAGGGCATTTACGCTTTCTTT.

V gene TRBV5-5 combines with J gene TRBJ1-4; possible D gene TRBD1, 5 bases. This CDR3 is 14 amino acids long. The V end was cut by 4 bases, the J end by 5 bases, with 12 bases between. Germline V gene lookup returns CDR1 SGHKS and CDR2 YYEKEE (reference sequence). The CDR3 region has the DNA TGTGCCAGCAGCCTCCGGGCAGGGAATGAAAAACTGTTTTTT. Residues: CASSLRAGNEKLFF.

The rearrangement links TRBV9 to TRBJ2-7; D not resolved. This CDR3 contains 14 residues. Trimming left V 0 bases short and J 2 bases short, with 9 bases between. The germline CDR1 and CDR2 sequences are SGDLS and YYNGEE. CDR3 nucleotides: TGTGCCAGCAGCGTAGGAGACATGGCCTACGAGCAGTACTTC. Amino acids: CASSVGDMAYEQYF. Using reference TRBV9 and TRBJ2-7 for the parts outside the CDR3, the full variable domain is DSGVTQTPKHLITATGQRVTLRCSPRSGDLSVYWYQQSLDQGLQFLIQYYNGEERAKGNILERFSAQQFPDLHSELNLSSLELGDSALYFCASSVGDMAYEQYFGPGTRLTVT.

The CDR3: CASSATGGTEAFF. The CDR3, as DNA: TGTGCCAGCAGTGCGACAGGGGGCACTGAAGCTTTCTTT. This chain uses TRBV27 with TRBJ1-1; 9 positions match TRBD1. This CDR3 has 13 amino acids. The junction had 2 bases not matched to a gene; V was cut back by 5 bases and J by 4 bases. Germline V lookup: CDR1 MNHEY, CDR2 SMNVEV (reference sequence).

The chain is built from TRBV9 and TRBJ2-1, with TRBD2 matching over 7 bases. V was pared by 4 bases and J by 5 bases, with 21 bases of the junction left unmatched. This CDR3 has 19 residues. Germline CDR1 and CDR2: SGDLS and YYNGEE. CDR3 in amino acids: CASSRPGGMHGQPNNEQFF. The CDR3 DNA sequence: TGTGCCAGCAGCCGCCCGGGGGGTATGCATGGTCAGCCCAACAATGAGCAGTTCTTC.

The rearrangement joins TRBV30 to TRBJ2-3, with 7 bases aligning to TRBD1. After removal of 5 bases from V and 1 base from J, the junction contained 0 bases not matched to a gene. The CDR3 contains 12 residues. Germline CDR1 and CDR2: GTSNPN and SVGIG (reference sequence). As DNA, the CDR3 is TGTGCCTGGGGACAGGGCACAGATACGCAGTATTTT. Translation gives CAWGQGTDTQYF.

This chain connects TRBV4-2 to TRBJ1-1; D not certain. Germline loops: CDR1 LGHNA, CDR2 YNFKEQ. V was pared by 4 bases and J by 8 bases, with 8 bases between. The CDR3 totals 11 residues. In DNA, the CDR3 is TGTGCCAGCAGCCGAAAACAAGAAGCTTTCTTT. Amino acid sequence: CASSRKQEAFF.